This section outlines one TCR beta chain sequence together with its context. What antigen it recognizes has not been identified. No clone much larger than this one lies a single base away; base qualities are absent. These data belong to a study of cytomegalovirus exposure and HLA in healthy donors (dated 2017 in TCRdb). With regard to the full study: In an earlier analysis of roughly 500 of the donors, 250 to 350 Gb of sequence data and 117 million unique TCR beta sequences from about 190 million T cells were reported. Roughly 290 gigabases of sequencing data and 70 million to 95 million unique TCR sequences made up an early release that covered approximately 620 HLA-typed donors. Of the roughly 400 genotyped donors, over 65% fell in the genetic ancestry cluster associated with self-reported Caucasian donors. The study aimed to test whether cataloging public T cell receptors could reveal signatures of past pathogen exposure. The study used immunosequencing to profile the T cell repertoires of approximately 650 subjects and linked those repertoires to cytomegalovirus serostatus. A separate validation cohort of 90 to 150 different subjects was used in addition to the roughly 620-subject first cohort. High-throughput TCR immunosequencing, statistical association of individual TCRs with disease status, and machine learning were combined to predict cytomegalovirus infection status. To study patterns of TCR occurrence, a later analysis re-analyzed previously published TCR beta repertoires from just over 650 donors and added high-resolution HLA genotyping. Rather than using new phenotypic data, the later analysis identified candidate immune exposures from TCR beta sequences and from how often those sequences occurred across donors. An earlier analysis of around 640 of the donors used high-throughput TCR beta sequencing to judge whether each TCR beta V gene segment behaved as functional or pseudogenic. Alongside the repertoire data, information on donor age, sex, ethnicity and CMV serostatus was compiled. A later genetic analysis used genome-wide SNP genotypes for about 55% of the 666 donors, treating that subset as a discovery cohort. All discovery cohort repertoires had been generated on a single sequencing platform. Both class I and class II loci were covered by HLA typing, at four-digit resolution. Typing coverage differed by locus: A, B, C, DRB1 and DQB1 were typed in roughly 620-630 donors, DQA1 in approximately 520, DPA1 in some 600, and DPB1 in just under 490. Because of strong linkage in the cohort, roughly five DR-DQ haplotypes were treated as single units for association and clustering. Across some 400 genotyped donors of the cohort, an average of about 200,000 unique TCR beta nucleotide sequences per donor were sequenced, and around 19% of those sequences were non-productive. Broad study findings and their caveats: In both the original and validation cohorts, the classifier was reported to diagnose cytomegalovirus status with high specificity and sensitivity. Most CMV-associated TCR beta chains appeared to be HLA-restricted in a later analysis, and the HLA associations seemed to be driven largely by CMV exposure. An earlier analysis of approximately 540 of the donors showed that most TCR beta V segments appeared in productive rearrangements either about 90% or about 30% of the time, which broadly matched IMGT annotations. A further reported finding was that TCR beta sequences accurately predicted the HLA-A and HLA-B alleles for most subjects in the first cohort. Sequencing depth was assumed to be roughly uniform across donors in the presence/absence analyses, though that assumption may not hold. Assigning TCR associations to individual alleles was difficult when HLA alleles, especially DR and DQ, strongly co-occurred. In a later analysis, HLA-associated TCR beta chains were found to be more clonally expanded and to have lower generation probabilities than equally common non-associated chains. In vitro tests confirmed that a few of the cytomegalovirus-associated TCR beta chains recognize cytomegalovirus antigens. Most TCR sequences were seen in very few donors, while some public TCRs were found in many individuals. A cluster of highly shared sequence variants was judged likely to be a technical artifact of the sequencing pipeline. The study listed 164 TCR beta chains as associated with cytomegalovirus. V-gene and J-gene trimming of TCR beta chains was associated with a missense DCLRE1C variant in a later genetic analysis, and the association was replicated in an independent cohort. Because some donors lacked HLA typing at each locus, the association tests relied only on the typed subset. Specific HLA alleles were associated with 15,000 to 20,000 TCR beta sequences at a false discovery rate of 0.05 in a later analysis. The authors suggested that the approach could potentially be extended to other disease states and immunological phenotypes. In a later analysis, the rate of TCR association differed among HLA loci, with DRB1 alleles having the most associated TCRs and HLA-C alleles having the fewest. A later genetic analysis reported fewer N-insertions in productive TCRs among donors in an Asian-associated ancestry cluster than the 666-donor mean. The earlier analysis of approximately 590 of the donors excluded seventeen rarely observed V segments, including chromosome 9 orphons, because counts were too low. In this cohort, only TCR beta chains were sequenced, and detectable features were limited by the absence of alpha or paired-chain data. Linkage disequilibrium might explain the correlated functional status among segregating V segments, but an unknown experimental factor could not be ruled out. Immune exposure information for the cohort was limited to CMV serostatus. According to a later analysis, parvovirus B19, influenza, CMV and Epstein-Barr virus appeared linked to several top co-occurrence clusters. Some IMGT-functional V segments, including TRBV6-2 and TRBV6-3, could not be told apart with the 87-base-pair reads, so those segments were excluded.

Cut back by 5 bases and 0 bases, the V and J ends lie 11 bases apart. The CDR3 starts with the cysteine, ends with the phenylalanine, and has 15 residues. Kept here is only the CDR3 DNA, which spans 45 bases and is read in frame from base 1. From a lookup of the germline V gene, CDR1 and CDR2 are SNHLY and FYNNEI. The cohort was made up of under 800 healthy bone marrow donors. Cohort members were all nominally healthy when sampled, although unrecorded immune exposures were likely present. CMV serostatus was positive for about 270 and negative for about half of the roughly 700 cohort members, and was not recorded for this donor. Each donor provided a peripheral blood sample, and peripheral blood mononuclear cells were used for TCR beta sequencing. The Qiagen DNeasy Blood Extraction Kit was used to extract genomic DNA from the blood cell samples. Receptor amplification or capture employed the immunoSEQ multiplex PCR assay. The multiplex PCR relied on a mix of 60 forward primers for TCR Vbeta segments and 13 reverse primers for TCR Jbeta segments. Amplification of the CDR3 region of rearranged TCR beta genes was performed with a multiplex PCR assay on genomic DNA. The Illumina HiSeq System was used to sequence the amplified TCR beta libraries as 87-base-pair reads. Under the source paper's analysis protocol: In a later analysis, some 80 million unique TCR beta chains were counted across the approximately 620 repertoires, and roughly 11 million of these chains were shared by at least two donors. A nearest-neighbor algorithm error-corrected the raw reads and collapsed the reads into unique sequences, merging closely related sequences to remove PCR and sequencing errors. Alignment of CDR3 sequences to IMGT reference sequences was used to assign V, D and J gene segments. For a sequence to be retained, at least a six-nucleotide match to both a V gene segment and a J gene segment was required. Rearrangements were classified as productive when the CDR3 lacked stop codons and remained in frame with V and J, and all other rearrangements were classified as non-productive. Following IMGT convention, CDR3 was defined as the stretch from the second conserved V-encoded cysteine to the conserved J-encoded phenylalanine. Sequences without an unambiguous match to a single V gene segment were excluded from the earlier analysis of a few hundred of the donors. In an earlier analysis of some 590 of the donors, a V segment was called functional when productive rearrangements were above 56.7%, and segregating when the standard deviation between donors exceeded 5%. A statistical classification framework was built for diagnosing cytomegalovirus status from the catalog of TCR beta chain sequences. In a later analysis, TCR nucleotide sequences were compared against IMGT/GENE-DB human TR gene sequences so that V and J genes could be assigned. A later analysis assigned CDR3 sequences and most-parsimonious VDJ recombination scenarios with the TCRdist pipeline. A later analysis defined each TCR beta chain by its CDR3 amino acid sequence plus V-gene family, and excluded reads lacking a unique V-gene family. To address suspected cross-contamination and a sequencing artifact, a later analysis removed some 620 highly shared, low-generation-probability nucleotide sequences. A later analysis calculated a clonal expansion index for each public chain from normalized within-repertoire ranks of inferred template counts. Generation probabilities in a later analysis came from a VDJ recombination model fitted to out-of-frame rearrangements, and those results were checked against IGoR. A later analysis scored TCR-TCR, TCR-HLA and TCR-CMV co-occurrence with hypergeometric tests, applying a repertoire-size bias correction to TCR pairs. False discovery rates were estimated in a later analysis by permuting HLA or CMV assignments 20 times. In a later analysis, co-occurring TCRs were grouped with DBSCAN, and TCRdist sequence similarity was added when clustering was performed within HLA-allele-positive subsets. Repertoires with fewer than 30,000 or more than 120,000 public chains were left out of co-occurrence clustering, as were five repertoires with anomalous nucleotide sharing. This is the immuneACCESS table as TCRdb keeps it, with only in-frame sequences that have V and J called. A part of the clones is gone; compared with another copy, unresolved V genes explain less than half, and the rest is unexplained. Clonal size and the V and J genes are those of that table, whereas D and trimming came from the DNA. The sample records roughly 140,000 clones, about 85% of which are singletons. Together, the top ten hold 3.5% of the sample.

Specimen: PBMCs. This receptor was taken from a human donor in good health. The chain is assembled from TRBV2 and TRBJ2-1, with the D gene call left open. The CDR3 amino acid sequence is: CASSLPTRSYNEQFF. The base sequence is TGTGCCAGCAGTTTGCCTACTCGCTCCTACAATGAGCAGTTCTTC.